This TCR beta chain stems from a study of cytomegalovirus exposure and HLA in healthy donors. Study-level background: Assignment to the Caucasian-associated ancestry cluster applied to around 82% of the approximately 400 genotyped donors. Study-wide results and caveats: The authors enumerated 150 to 200 TCR beta chains as linked to cytomegalovirus. Analysis was carried out at a later point, and it linked a missense DCLRE1C variant to TCR beta V- and J-gene trimming.

Of note for this clone: Antigen unknown.

It was with 60 Vbeta and 13 Jbeta primers that the PCR ran. Assay used: immunoSEQ multiplex PCR; TCRdb lists only in-frame clones, some missing. The data hold 110,000 to 150,000 clones, with roughly 70% observed a single time. The CDR3 length is 15 residues. V lost 9 bases to trimming and J lost 2 bases, with 17 bases between them. CDR1 LNHDA and CDR2 SQIVND come from the germline V gene (reference sequence). Material for sequencing was PBMCs. This sequence was found in a woman in her sixties or seventies in good health and CMV-seropositive. V and J are TRBV19 and TRBJ1-5; D is unresolved. The CDR3 is CASEYHAAGNQPQHF. CDR3 coding DNA: TGTGCCAGCGAATACCACGCGGCAGGCAATCAGCCCCAGCATTTT.